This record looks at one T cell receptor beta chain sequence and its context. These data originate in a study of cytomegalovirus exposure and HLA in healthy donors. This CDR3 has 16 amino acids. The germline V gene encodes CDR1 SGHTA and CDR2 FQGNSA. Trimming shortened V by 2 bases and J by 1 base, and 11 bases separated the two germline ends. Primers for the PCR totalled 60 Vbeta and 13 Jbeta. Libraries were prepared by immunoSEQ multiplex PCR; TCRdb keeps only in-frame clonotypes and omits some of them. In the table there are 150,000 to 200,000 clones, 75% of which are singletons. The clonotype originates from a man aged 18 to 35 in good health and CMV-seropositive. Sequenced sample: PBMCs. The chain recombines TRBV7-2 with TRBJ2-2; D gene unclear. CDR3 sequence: CASSLKWLMNTGELFF. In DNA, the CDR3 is TGTGCCAGCAGCTTAAAGTGGCTCATGAACACCGGGGAGCTGTTTTTT.